This TCR beta chain stems from a study of T cell responses to AZD1222 COVID-19 vaccine. The wider study: Pooling was applied to second doses at about 4 or about 12 weeks.

Method: immunoSEQ multiplex PCR; TCRdb's copy keeps in-frame clones and lacks some. The sample contains some 97,000 clones, about 87% of which appear only once. Study-level findings and limits: There were mostly white British donors and more females than males, and clonal diversity was possibly underestimated.

Comments on this clone: Its antigen is undetermined.

The sequences come from peripheral blood, collected on day 0 of AZD1222 vaccination. The receptor's source is an adult in good health.

In DNA form, the CDR3 reads TGCGCCAGCAGCTTGGCAGGCCAGATCTACGAGCAGTACTTC. This encodes CASSLAGQIYEQYF. The V and J genes are TRBV5-1 and TRBJ2-7; D uncertain. Germline assignment: CDR1 SGHRS and CDR2 YFSETQ. Trimming cost V 0 bases and J 3 bases, with 10 bases left between them. The CDR3 runs 14 residues.